The clone carrying this TCR beta chain was counted many times. Its antigen remains unknown. This entry is derived from a study of T cells after yellow fever vaccination. Study-wide results and caveats: Secondary responses were weaker yet peaked faster, day 5 versus 15.

TCRdb analysed the 5' RACE reads with MiXCR anew, one entry per CDR3 protein. Found here are more than 65,000 distinct CDR3 sequences, around 6.2% of them singletons; the top ten hold roughly 2%. The CDR3 has 14 amino acids. CDR1 and CDR2 from the germline V gene are KGHSH and LQKENI. Trimming took 6 bases from V and 1 from J, leaving 11 bases between them. The receptor's source is a man aged 18-30 years who received the YFV17D yellow fever vaccine. The J gene is TRBJ2-3, the V gene TRBV18, with D perhaps TRBD1 (6 bases). The specimen was CD4+ T cells sorted from PBMCs, collected less than 16 days after the first yellow fever vaccination. CDR3 DNA: TGTGCCAGCTCTAAGTCAGGGGGCACAGATACGCAGTATTTT. It yields the protein CASSKSGGTDTQYF.